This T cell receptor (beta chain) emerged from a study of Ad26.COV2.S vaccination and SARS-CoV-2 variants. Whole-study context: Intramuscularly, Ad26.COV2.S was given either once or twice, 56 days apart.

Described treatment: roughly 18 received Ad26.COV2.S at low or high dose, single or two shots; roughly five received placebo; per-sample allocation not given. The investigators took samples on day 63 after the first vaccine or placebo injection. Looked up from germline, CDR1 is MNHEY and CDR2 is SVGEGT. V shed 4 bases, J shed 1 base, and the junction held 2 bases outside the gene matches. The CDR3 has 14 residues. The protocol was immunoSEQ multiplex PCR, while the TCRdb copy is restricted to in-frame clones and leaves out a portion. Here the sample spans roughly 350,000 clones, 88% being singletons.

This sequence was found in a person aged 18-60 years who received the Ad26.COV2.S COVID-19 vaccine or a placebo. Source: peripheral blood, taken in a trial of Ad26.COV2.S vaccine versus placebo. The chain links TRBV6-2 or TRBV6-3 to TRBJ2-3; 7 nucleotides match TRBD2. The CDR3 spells CASSLAGRTDTQYF. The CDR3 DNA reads TGTGCCAGCAGTTTAGCGGGCCGCACAGATACGCAGTATTTT.